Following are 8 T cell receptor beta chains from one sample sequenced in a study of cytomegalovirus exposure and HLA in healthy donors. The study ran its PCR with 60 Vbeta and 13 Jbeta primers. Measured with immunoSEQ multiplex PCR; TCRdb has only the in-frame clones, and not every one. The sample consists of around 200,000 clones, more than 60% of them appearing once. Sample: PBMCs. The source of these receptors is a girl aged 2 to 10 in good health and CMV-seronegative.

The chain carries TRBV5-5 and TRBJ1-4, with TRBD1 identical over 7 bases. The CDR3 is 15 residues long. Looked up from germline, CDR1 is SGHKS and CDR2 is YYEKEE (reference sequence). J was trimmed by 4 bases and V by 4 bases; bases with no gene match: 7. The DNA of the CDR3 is TGTGCCAGCAGCAGGATGCAGGGGGGTAATGAAAAACTGTTTTTT. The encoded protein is CASSRMQGGNEKLFF.

The CDR3 region has the DNA TGTGCCAGCAGCCGAGGACAGGGCTATGGCTACACCTTC. As protein: CASSRGQGYGYTF. The rearrangement links TRBV5-4 to TRBJ1-2, with 8 bases matching TRBD1. This CDR3 has 13 residues. The germline gives CDR1 SGHNT, CDR2 YYREEE (reference sequence). V lost 4 bases, J lost 4 bases, and 3 bases stayed unmatched.

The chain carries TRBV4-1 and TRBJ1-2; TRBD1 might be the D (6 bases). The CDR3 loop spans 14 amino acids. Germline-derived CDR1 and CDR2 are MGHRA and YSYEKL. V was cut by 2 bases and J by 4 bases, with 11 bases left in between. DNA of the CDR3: TGCGCCAGCAGCCAAAGCCGACAGGTCTATGGCTACACCTTC. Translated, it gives CASSQSRQVYGYTF.

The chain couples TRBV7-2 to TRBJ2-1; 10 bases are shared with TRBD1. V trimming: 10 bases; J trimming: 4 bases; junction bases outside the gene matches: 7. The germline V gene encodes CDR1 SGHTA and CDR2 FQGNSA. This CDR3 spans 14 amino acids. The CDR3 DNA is TGTGCCACATTAGGGACAGGGGTATACAATGAGCAGTTCTTC. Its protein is CATLGTGVYNEQFF.

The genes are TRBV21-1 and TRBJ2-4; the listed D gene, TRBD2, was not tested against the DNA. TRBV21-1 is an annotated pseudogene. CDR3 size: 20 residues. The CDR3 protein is CASSKDQVRREPRAKNIQYF. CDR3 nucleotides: TGTGCCAGCAGCAAAGACCAGGTTAGGAGGGAACCCAGAGCCAAAAACATTCAGTACTTC.

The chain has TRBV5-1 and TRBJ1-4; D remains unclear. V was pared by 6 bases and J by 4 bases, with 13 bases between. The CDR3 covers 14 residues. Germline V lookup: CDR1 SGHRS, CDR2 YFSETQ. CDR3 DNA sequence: TGCGCCAGCACCAGAAGAGGGATTAATGAAAAACTGTTTTTT. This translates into CASTRRGINEKLFF. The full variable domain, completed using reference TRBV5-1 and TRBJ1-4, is KAGVTQTPRYLIKTRGQQVTLSCSPISGHRSVSWYQQTPGQGLQFLFEYFSETQRNKGNFPGRFSGRQFSNSRSEMNVSTLELGDSALYLCASTRRGINEKLFFGSGTQLSVL.

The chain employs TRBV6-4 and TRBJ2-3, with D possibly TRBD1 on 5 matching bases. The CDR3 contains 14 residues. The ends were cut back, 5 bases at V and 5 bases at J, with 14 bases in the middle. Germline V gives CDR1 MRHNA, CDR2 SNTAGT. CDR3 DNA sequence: TGTGCCAGCAGTCTCCAGGGAATGGGAGATACGCAGTATTTT. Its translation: CASSLQGMGDTQYF.

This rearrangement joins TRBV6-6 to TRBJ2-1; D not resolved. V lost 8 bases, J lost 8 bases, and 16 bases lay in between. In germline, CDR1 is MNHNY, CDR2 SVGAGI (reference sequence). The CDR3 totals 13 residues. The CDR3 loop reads CASGILSTYEQFF. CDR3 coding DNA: TGTGCCAGCGGAATACTAAGCACGTATGAGCAGTTCTTC.